The rows below give T cell receptor beta chains drawn from one sample of a study of T cell responses to AZD1222 COVID-19 vaccine. Here immunoSEQ multiplex PCR was the method, and the copy in TCRdb shows in-frame clones only, minus some. Of roughly 150,000 clones in the sample, roughly 91% were seen once. Sequenced material: peripheral blood, taken 28 days after the second AZD1222 dose. The receptors originated from an adult who received the AZD1222 COVID-19 vaccine. Each CDR3 is given with its conserved first and last residue. D genes are given only for firm matches. Clone size is shown for a subset of rows, as once, few, many or a class of expanded clone.

J | D | V | size | DNA | CDR3
TRBJ2-2 | NA | TRBV6-5 | NA | TGTGCCAGCTGGTTGAACACCGGGGAGCTGTTTTTT | CASWLNTGELFF
TRBJ1-5 | NA | TRBV6-6 | NA | TGTGCCAGCAGAAAGACAGGAGGCGCAATGCAGCCCCAGCATTTT | CASRKTGGAMQPQHF
TRBJ2-7 | NA | TRBV6-2/TRBV6-3 | NA | TGTGCCAGCAGTCTCCCGGGTGGGGAGCAGTACTTC | CASSLPGGEQYF
TRBJ2-1 | TRBD1 | TRBV18 | NA | TGTGCCAGCTCACCACGCAGACAGGGTGAAGATGAGCAGTTCTTC | CASSPRRQGEDEQFF
TRBJ2-2 | NA | TRBV12-3/TRBV12-4 | NA | TGTGCCAGCCTTATCTACACCGGGGAGCTGTTTTTT | CASLIYTGELFF
TRBJ2-3 | NA | TRBV5-1 | NA | TGCGCCAGCAGACGTGGGGCCCTCGGCACAGATACGCAGTATTTT | CASRRGALGTDTQYF
TRBJ1-1 | NA | TRBV24-1 | NA | TGTGCCACCAGTGTCACGGGTAACACTGAAGCTTTCTTT | CATSVTGNTEAFF
TRBJ1-2 | NA | TRBV6-5 | NA | TGTGCCAGCACCAGGGCTTCTAACTATGGCTACACCTTC | CASTRASNYGYTF
TRBJ1-1 | NA | TRBV6-2/TRBV6-3 | few | TGTGCCAGCAGCTTAGGTACGGGTGCGGACACTGAAGCTTTCTTT | CASSLGTGADTEAFF
TRBJ2-5 | TRBD2 | TRBV15 | NA | TGTGCCACCAGCAGAGGAGGGGATGATAGCGGGGGGCTCGTGGGGACCCAGTACTTC | CATSRGGDDSGGLVGTQYF
TRBJ1-1 | NA | TRBV11-2 | NA | TGTGCCAGCAGGTTAACAGTGAACACTGAAGCTTTCTTT | CASRLTVNTEAFF
TRBJ2-1 | NA | TRBV30 | once | TGTGCCTCCCGAGCGGACGCCTACAATGAGCAGTTCTTC | CASRADAYNEQFF
TRBJ2-3 | NA | TRBV24-1 | few | TGTGCCACCTCCCCTAGCACAGATACGCAGTATTTT | CATSPSTDTQYF
TRBJ2-1 | NA | TRBV19 | NA | TGTGCCAGTAGTGCCACCATAGGGACCGAGTACAATGAGCAGTTCTTC | CASSATIGTEYNEQFF
TRBJ2-7 | NA | TRBV6-2/TRBV6-3 | NA | TGTGCCAGCAGTCACAGCTCCTACGAGCAGTACTTC | CASSHSSYEQYF
TRBJ2-1 | NA | TRBV6-5 | once | TGTGCCAGCCTGAGTGGAAATGAGCAGTTCTTC | CASLSGNEQFF
TRBJ1-1 | NA | TRBV27 | NA | TGTGCCAGCAGTTTGGCCGGGACGCGCCCTCCTGAAGCTTTCTTT | CASSLAGTRPPEAFF
TRBJ1-1 | TRBD1 | TRBV6-1 | NA | TGTGCCAGCAGTGATCAGGGGGCGAGCACTGAAGCTTTCTTT | CASSDQGASTEAFF
TRBJ2-1 | NA | TRBV3-1/TRBV3-2 | NA | TGTGCCAGCAGCCCCTTGGGGACCTACAATGAGCAGTTCTTC | CASSPLGTYNEQFF
TRBJ2-3 | NA | TRBV12-3/TRBV12-4 | NA | TGTGCCAGCAGTTTCGGGGGTAATACGCAGTATTTT | CASSFGGNTQYF
TRBJ2-7 | NA | TRBV28 | NA | TGTGCCAGCAGTCGGTACTACGAGCAGTACTTC | CASSRYYEQYF
TRBJ1-5 | NA | TRBV28 | NA | TGTGCCAGCAGTTCATCGCCCCGGCGGGGAGCCAATCAGCCCCAGCATTTT | CASSSSPRRGANQPQHF
TRBJ1-4 | NA | TRBV19 | NA | TGTGCCAGTAGTATACAGGGAGGACTCGAAAAACTGTTTTTT | CASSIQGGLEKLFF
TRBJ2-7 | TRBD1 | TRBV6-2/TRBV6-3 | NA | TGTGCCAGCAGTTACTCGACGTCGGGACAGCGGAGCTCCTACGAGCAGTACTTC | CASSYSTSGQRSSYEQYF
TRBJ2-1 | TRBD2 | TRBV6-5 | once | TGTGCCAGCAAGACTAGCGGGCTTTACAATGAGCAGTTCTTC | CASKTSGLYNEQFF
TRBJ1-2 | NA | TRBV6-4 | NA | TGTGCCAGCAGGGCTGGAACCAACTATGGCTACACCTTC | CASRAGTNYGYTF
TRBJ2-7 | TRBD1 | TRBV24-1 | NA | TGTGCCACCAGTGATGCCGTGACAGGGGGCTTCGAGCAGTACTTC | CATSDAVTGGFEQYF
TRBJ1-2 | NA | TRBV6-5 | NA | TGTGCCAGCAGTTACTCGAGAGGTAACTATGGCTACACCTTC | CASSYSRGNYGYTF
TRBJ1-1 | NA | TRBV6-5 | once | TGTGCCAGCAGTACATACAAAACTGAAGCTTTCTTT | CASSTYKTEAFF
TRBJ1-6 | NA | TRBV15 | NA | TGTGCCACCAGCAGAGATATTGACGGTTCACCCCTCCACTTT | CATSRDIDGSPLHF
TRBJ1-4 | TRBD1 | TRBV7-9 | NA | TGTGCCAGTCAGGACAGGCTAACTGAAAAACTGTTTTTT | CASQDRLTEKLFF
TRBJ2-5 | TRBD1 | TRBV2 | NA | TGTGCCAGCAGTGCCCACAGGGGTCTAATAGTATCGGAGACCCAGTACTTC | CASSAHRGLIVSETQYF
TRBJ1-4 | TRBD1 | TRBV7-9 | once | TGTGCCAGCAGCTTAGGGGGACAGCGGTTTGAAAAACTGTTTTTT | CASSLGGQRFEKLFF
TRBJ1-3 | NA | TRBV19 | NA | TGTGCCAGTAGTACGCGGCAACTCACCTCTGGAAACACCATATATTTT | CASSTRQLTSGNTIYF
TRBJ2-7 | TRBD1 | TRBV18 | NA | TGTGCCAGCTCACCGCGGACAGGGCAGACCTACGAGCAGTACTTC | CASSPRTGQTYEQYF
TRBJ1-5 | NA | TRBV4-1 | NA | TGCGCCAGCAGCCAAGACCCCTTGGGACTTAGTAGCAATCAGCCCCAGCATTTT | CASSQDPLGLSSNQPQHF
TRBJ1-2 | NA | TRBV6-5 | NA | TGTGCCAGCAGTTACAGCTTCAACTATGGCTACACCTTC | CASSYSFNYGYTF
TRBJ1-6 | NA | TRBV7-2 | NA | TGTGCCAGCAGCCCGGATAGGGCCTATAATTCACCCCTCCACTTT | CASSPDRAYNSPLHF
TRBJ2-5 | TRBD1 | TRBV2 | NA | TGTGCCAGCAGGGATACAGGGGGGCAAGAGACCCAGTACTTC | CASRDTGGQETQYF
TRBJ2-7 | NA | TRBV7-2 | NA | TGTGCCAGCAGCCCCCCTACCTTCCCCTACGAGCAGTACTTC | CASSPPTFPYEQYF
TRBJ2-7 | TRBD2 | TRBV5-1 | NA | TGCGCCAGCAGCTTGGCCGCCGAGCGGGGTCTCTACGAGCAGTACTTC | CASSLAAERGLYEQYF
TRBJ1-4 | NA | TRBV2 | NA | TGTGCCAGCGCGGGGGAGGTCGGGTCTAATGAAAAACTGTTTTTT | CASAGEVGSNEKLFF
TRBJ1-4 | NA | TRBV28 | NA | TGTGCCAGCAGCCAACCGGGAGGGATAAGTGAAAAACTGTTTTTT | CASSQPGGISEKLFF
TRBJ2-7 | NA | TRBV5-6 | NA | TGTGCCAGCAGCAAGACTAGAGGGGGCGAGCAGTACTTC | CASSKTRGGEQYF
TRBJ2-7 | TRBD1 | TRBV12-3/TRBV12-4 | NA | TGTGCCAGCAGGGGCCGGGACAGGGTGGACTTC | CASRGRDRVDF